The present entry profiles one T cell receptor (beta chain) with its context. Original handling: Nucleated cell counts were estimated from reference gene primer amplification. Measured with immunoSEQ multiplex PCR; TCRdb has only the in-frame clones, and not every one. V and J calls and clone size are given by that table; D and trimming were obtained from the DNA. This table has approximately 88,000 clones, approximately 80% appearing once. These data come from a study of blood T cell repertoires in COVID-19. In the study overall: Samples representing acute and convalescent COVID-19 were sourced from the United States, Italy and Spain. T cells, B-cell-depleted T cells, or PBMCs provided the cDNA or gDNA that served as material.

Germline lookup yields CDR1 GTSNPN and CDR2 SVGIG (reference sequence). The CDR3 loop spans 14 amino acids. V was clipped by 5 bases and J by 0 bases, with 11 bases between them. The origin of this receptor is a woman older than 75 with acute or convalescent COVID-19. This chain uses TRBV30 with TRBJ1-5; unclear D gene. Specimen: peripheral blood. CDR3 nucleotides: TGTGCCTGGTCTTCGGCGGTTAGCAATCAGCCCCAGCATTTT. It translates to CAWSSAVSNQPQHF.